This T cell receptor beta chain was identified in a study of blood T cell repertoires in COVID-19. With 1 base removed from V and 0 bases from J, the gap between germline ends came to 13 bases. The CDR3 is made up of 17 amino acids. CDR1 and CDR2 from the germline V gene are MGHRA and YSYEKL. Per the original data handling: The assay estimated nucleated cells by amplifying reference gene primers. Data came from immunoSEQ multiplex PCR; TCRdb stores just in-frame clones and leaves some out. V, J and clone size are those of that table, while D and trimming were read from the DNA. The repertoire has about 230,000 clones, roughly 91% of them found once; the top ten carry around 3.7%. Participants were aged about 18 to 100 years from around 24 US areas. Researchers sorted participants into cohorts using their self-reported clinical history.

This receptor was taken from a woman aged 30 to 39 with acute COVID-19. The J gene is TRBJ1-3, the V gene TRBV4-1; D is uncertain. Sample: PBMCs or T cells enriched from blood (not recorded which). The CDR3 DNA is TGCGCCAGCAGCCAAGTCCCACGGTTGTACTCTGGAAACACCATATATTTT. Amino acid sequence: CASSQVPRLYSGNTIYF.